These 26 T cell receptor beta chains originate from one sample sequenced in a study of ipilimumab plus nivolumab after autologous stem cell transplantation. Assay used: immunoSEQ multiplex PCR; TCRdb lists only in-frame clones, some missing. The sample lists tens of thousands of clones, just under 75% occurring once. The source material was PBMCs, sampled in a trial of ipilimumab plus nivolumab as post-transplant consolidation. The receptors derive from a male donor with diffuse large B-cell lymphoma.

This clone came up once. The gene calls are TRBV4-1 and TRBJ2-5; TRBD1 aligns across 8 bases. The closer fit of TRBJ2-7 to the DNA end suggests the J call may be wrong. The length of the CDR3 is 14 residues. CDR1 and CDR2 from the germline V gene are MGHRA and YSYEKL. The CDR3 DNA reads TGCGCCAGCAGCTCACGGACAGGGACTTACGAGCAGTACTTC. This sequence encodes CASSSRTGTYEQYF.

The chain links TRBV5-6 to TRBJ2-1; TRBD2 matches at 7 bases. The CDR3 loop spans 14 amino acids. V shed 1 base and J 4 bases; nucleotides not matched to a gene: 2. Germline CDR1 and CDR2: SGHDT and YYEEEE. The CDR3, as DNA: TGTGCCAGCAGCTTGATTAGCGGGTACAATGAGCAGTTCTTC. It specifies CASSLISGYNEQFF.

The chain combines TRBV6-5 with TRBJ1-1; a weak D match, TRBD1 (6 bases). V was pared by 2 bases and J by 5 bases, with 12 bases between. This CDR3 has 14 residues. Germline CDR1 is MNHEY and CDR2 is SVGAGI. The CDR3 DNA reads TGTGCCAGCAGTTACGGGGGCCAAAAGACTGAAGCTTTCTTT. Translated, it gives CASSYGGQKTEAFF.

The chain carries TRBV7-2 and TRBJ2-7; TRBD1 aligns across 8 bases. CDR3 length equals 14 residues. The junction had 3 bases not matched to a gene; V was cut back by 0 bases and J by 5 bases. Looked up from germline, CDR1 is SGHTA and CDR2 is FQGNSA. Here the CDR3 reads CASSLATQGDEQYF. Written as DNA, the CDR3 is TGTGCCAGCAGCTTAGCGACACAGGGGGACGAGCAGTACTTC.

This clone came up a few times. In nucleotides, the CDR3 is TGCGCCAGCAGCTTGGGAACAGGGTGGCAAGAGCAGTACTTC. Translated: CASSLGTGWQEQYF. V gene TRBV5-1 combines with J gene TRBJ2-7; D possibly corresponds to TRBD1 (6 bases). V lost 0 bases to trimming and J lost 7 bases, with 14 bases between them. Per germline, CDR1 SGHRS and CDR2 YFSETQ. This CDR3 is 14 amino acids long.

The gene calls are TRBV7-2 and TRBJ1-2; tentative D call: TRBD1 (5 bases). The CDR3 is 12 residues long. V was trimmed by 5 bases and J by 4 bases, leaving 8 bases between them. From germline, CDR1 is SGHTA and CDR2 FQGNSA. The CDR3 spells CASSGGVYGYTF. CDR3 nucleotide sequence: TGTGCCAGCAGCGGGGGGGTCTATGGCTACACCTTC.

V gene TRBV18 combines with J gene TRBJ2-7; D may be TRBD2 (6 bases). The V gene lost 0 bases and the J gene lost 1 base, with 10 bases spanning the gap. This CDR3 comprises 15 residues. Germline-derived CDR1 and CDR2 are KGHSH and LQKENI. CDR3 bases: TGTGCCAGCTCACCACCCGGACGGGGGTCCTACGAGCAGTACTTC. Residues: CASSPPGRGSYEQYF.

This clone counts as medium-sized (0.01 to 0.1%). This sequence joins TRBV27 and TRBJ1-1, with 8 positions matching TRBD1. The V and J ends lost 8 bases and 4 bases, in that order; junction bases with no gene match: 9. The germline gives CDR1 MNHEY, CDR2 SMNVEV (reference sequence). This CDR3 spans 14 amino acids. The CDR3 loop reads CASGSGQGATEAFF. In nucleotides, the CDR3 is TGTGCCAGCGGATCCGGACAGGGAGCCACTGAAGCTTTCTTT.

CDR3 DNA: TGTGCCAGCAGCTTGGGGCAGGGGTCTAATGAAAAACTGTTTTTT. Translated, it gives CASSLGQGSNEKLFF. The chain links TRBV5-6 to TRBJ1-4, with D possibly being TRBD1 (6 bases). The germline CDR1 and CDR2 sequences are SGHDT and YYEEEE. This CDR3 is built from 15 residues. The V gene lost 0 bases and the J gene lost 3 bases, with 9 bases spanning the gap.

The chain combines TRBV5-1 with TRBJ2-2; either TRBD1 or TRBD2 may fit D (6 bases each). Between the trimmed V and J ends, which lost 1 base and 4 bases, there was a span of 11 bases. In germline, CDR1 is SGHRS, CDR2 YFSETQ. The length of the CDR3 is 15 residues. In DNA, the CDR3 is TGCGCCAGCAGCTTGTCCTCGGGGGCCACCGGGGAGCTGTTTTTT. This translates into CASSLSSGATGELFF.

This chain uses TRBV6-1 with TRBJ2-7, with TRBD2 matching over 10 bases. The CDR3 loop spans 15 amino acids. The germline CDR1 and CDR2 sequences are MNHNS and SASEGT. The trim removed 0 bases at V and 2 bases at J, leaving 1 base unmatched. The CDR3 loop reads CASSEALAGAYEQYF. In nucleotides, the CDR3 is TGTGCCAGCAGTGAAGCGCTAGCGGGGGCCTACGAGCAGTACTTC.

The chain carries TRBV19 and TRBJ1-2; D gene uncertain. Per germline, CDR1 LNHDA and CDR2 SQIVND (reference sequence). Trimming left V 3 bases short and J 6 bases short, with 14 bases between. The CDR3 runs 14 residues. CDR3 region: CASSIGPELNGYTF. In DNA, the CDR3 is TGTGCCAGTAGTATTGGGCCGGAATTAAATGGCTACACCTTC. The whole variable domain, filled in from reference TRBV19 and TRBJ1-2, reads DGGITQSPKYLFRKEGQNVTLSCEQNLNHDAMYWYRQDPGQGLRLIYYSQIVNDFQKGDIAEGYSVSREKKESFPLTVTSAQKNPTAFYLCASSIGPELNGYTFGSGTRLTVV.

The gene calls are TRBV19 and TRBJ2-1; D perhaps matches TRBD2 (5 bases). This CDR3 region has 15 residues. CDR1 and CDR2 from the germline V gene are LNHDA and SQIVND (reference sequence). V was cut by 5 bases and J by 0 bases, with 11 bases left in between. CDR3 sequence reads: CASSEGWNSYNEQFF. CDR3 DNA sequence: TGTGCCAGTAGTGAGGGCTGGAACTCCTACAATGAGCAGTTCTTC.

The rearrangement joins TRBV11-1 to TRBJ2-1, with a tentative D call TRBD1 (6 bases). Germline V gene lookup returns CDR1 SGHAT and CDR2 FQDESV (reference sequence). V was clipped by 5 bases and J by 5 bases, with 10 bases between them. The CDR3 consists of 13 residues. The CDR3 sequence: CASSRDINNEQFF. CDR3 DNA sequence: TGTGCCAGCAGCCGGGACATAAACAATGAGCAGTTCTTC.

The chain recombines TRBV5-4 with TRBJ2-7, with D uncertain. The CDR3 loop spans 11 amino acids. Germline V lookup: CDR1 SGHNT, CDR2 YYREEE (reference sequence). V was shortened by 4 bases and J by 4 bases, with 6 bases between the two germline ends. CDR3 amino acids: CASSNLYEQYF. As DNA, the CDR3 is TGTGCCAGCAGCAACCTTTACGAGCAGTACTTC.

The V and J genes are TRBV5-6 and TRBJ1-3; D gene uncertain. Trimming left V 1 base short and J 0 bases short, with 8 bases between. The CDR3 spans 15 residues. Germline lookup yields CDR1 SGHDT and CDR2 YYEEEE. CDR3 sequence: CASSLIEASGNTIYF. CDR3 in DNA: TGTGCCAGCAGCTTGATCGAGGCCTCTGGAAACACCATATATTTT.

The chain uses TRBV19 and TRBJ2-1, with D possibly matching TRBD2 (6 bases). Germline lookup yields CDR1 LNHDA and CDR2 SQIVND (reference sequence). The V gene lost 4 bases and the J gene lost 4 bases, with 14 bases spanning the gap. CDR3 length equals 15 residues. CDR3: CASSTGWGEYNEQFF. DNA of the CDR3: TGTGCCAGTAGTACCGGTTGGGGGGAGTACAATGAGCAGTTCTTC.

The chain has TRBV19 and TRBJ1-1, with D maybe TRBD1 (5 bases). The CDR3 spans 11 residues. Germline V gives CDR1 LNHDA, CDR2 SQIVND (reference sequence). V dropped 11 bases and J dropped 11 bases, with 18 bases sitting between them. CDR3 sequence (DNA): TGTGCCGCTGGTGGCAGGGCGAAGGCTTTCTTT. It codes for CAAGGRAKAFF.

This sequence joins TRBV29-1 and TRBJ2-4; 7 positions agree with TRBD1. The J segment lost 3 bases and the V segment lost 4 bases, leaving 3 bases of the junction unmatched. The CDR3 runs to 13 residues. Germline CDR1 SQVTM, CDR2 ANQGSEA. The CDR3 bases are TGCAGCGTTGGAGGGGGCGTCAAAAACATTCAGTACTTC. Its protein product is CSVGGGVKNIQYF.

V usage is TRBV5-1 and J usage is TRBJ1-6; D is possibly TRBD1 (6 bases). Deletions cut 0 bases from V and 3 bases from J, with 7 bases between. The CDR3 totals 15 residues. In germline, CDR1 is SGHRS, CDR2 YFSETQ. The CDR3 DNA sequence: TGCGCCAGCAGCTTGGTGGACAGCTATAATTCACCCCTCCACTTT. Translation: CASSLVDSYNSPLHF.

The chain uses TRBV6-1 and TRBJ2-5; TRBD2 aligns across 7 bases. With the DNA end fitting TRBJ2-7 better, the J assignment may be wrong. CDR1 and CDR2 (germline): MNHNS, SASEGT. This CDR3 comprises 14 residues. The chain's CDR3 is CASEQSGNSYEQYF. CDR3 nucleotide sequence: TGTGCCAGCGAGCAAAGCGGGAACTCCTACGAGCAGTACTTC.

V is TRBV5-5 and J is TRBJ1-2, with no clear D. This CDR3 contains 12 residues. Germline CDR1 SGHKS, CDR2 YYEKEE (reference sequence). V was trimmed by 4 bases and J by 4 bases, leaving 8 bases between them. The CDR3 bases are TGTGCCAGCAGCCAAGGCGCCTATGGCTACACCTTC. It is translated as CASSQGAYGYTF.

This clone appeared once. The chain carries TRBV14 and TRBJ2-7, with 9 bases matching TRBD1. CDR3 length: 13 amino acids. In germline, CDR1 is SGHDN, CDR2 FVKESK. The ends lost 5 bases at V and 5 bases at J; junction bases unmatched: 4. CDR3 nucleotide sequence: TGTGCCAGCAGCTGGACAGGGGTGGACGAGCAGTACTTC. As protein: CASSWTGVDEQYF.

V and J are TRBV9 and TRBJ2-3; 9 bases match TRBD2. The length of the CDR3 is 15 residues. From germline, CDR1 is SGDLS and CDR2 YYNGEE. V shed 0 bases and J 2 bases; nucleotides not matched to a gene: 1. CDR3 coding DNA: TGTGCCAGCAGCGTAGGACTAGCGGCCACAGATACGCAGTATTTT. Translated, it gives CASSVGLAATDTQYF.

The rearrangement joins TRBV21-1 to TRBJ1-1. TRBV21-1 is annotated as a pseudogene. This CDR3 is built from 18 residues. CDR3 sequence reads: CASSKWVRGVQSNTEAFF. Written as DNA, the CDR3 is TGTGCCAGCAGCAAGTGGGTTCGGGGAGTACAATCCAACACTGAAGCTTTCTTT.

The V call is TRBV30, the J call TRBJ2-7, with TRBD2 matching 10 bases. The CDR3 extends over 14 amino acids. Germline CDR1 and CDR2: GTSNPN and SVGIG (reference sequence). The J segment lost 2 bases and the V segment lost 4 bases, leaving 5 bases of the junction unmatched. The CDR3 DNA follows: TGTGCCTGGAAAAGAGCGGGAGGGCCCTACGAGCAGTACTTC. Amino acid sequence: CAWKRAGGPYEQYF.